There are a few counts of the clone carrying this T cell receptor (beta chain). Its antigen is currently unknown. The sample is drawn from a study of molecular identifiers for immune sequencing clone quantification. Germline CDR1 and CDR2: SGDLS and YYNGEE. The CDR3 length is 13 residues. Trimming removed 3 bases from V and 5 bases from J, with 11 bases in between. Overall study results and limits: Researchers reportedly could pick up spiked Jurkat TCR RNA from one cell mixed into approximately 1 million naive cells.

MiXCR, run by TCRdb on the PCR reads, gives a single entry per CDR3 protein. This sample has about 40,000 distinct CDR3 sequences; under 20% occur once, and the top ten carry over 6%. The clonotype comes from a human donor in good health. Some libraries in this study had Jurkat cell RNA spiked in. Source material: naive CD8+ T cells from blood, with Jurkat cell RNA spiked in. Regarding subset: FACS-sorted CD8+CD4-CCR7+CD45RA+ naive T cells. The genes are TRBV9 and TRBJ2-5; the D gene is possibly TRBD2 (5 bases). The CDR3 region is CASSGAGGETQYF. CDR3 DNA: TGTGCCAGCAGCGGCGCGGGCGGCGAGACCCAGTACTTC.